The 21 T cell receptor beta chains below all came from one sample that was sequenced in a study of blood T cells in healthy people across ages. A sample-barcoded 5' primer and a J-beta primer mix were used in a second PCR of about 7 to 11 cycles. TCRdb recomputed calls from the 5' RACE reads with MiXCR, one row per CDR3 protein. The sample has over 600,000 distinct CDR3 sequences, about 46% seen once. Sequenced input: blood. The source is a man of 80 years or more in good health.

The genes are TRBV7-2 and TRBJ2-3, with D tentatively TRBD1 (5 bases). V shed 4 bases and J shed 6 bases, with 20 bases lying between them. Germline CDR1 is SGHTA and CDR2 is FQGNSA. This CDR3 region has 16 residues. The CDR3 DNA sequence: TGTGCCAGCAGCTCCTATGACTGGGGCCTGAGGGATACGCAGTATTTT. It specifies CASSSYDWGLRDTQYF.

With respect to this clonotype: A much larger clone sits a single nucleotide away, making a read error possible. In DNA form, the CDR3 reads TGTGCCAGCAGTTTAGGGGGGATCAATCAGCCCCAGCATTTT. Its translation is CASSLGGINQPQHF. The gene calls are TRBV12-3 or TRBV12-4 and TRBJ1-5, with D perhaps TRBD1 (5 bases). CDR3 length equals 14 residues. V was shortened by 1 base and J by 3 bases, with 7 bases between the two germline ends.

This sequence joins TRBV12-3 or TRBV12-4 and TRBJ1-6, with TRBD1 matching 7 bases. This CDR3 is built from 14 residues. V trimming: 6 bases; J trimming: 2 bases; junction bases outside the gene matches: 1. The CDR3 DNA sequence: TGTGCCAGCAGCGGGACAGCCTATAATTCACCCCTCCACTTT. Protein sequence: CASSGTAYNSPLHF.

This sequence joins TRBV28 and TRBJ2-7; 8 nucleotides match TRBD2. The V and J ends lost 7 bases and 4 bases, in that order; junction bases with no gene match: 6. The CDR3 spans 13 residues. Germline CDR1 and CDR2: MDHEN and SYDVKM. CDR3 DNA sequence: TGTGCCAGCACCAGCGGGAGTGGATACGAGCAGTACTTC. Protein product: CASTSGSGYEQYF.

The CDR3 spells CASSQGSRDTEAFF. The CDR3 DNA follows: TGTGCCAGCTCACAGGGCTCTAGGGACACTGAAGCTTTCTTT. J is TRBJ1-1 and V is TRBV18; unclear D gene. V was cut by 4 bases and J by 3 bases, with 12 bases left in between. Germline CDR1 KGHSH, CDR2 LQKENI. CDR3 size: 14 residues.

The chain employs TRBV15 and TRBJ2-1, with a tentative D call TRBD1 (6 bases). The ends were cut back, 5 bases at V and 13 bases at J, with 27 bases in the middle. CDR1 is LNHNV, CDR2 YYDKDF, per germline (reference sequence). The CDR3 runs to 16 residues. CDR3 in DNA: TGTGCCACCAGCCGGCTCGTTACAGGGTTCCAAGAGACCCAGTTCTTC. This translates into CATSRLVTGFQETQFF.

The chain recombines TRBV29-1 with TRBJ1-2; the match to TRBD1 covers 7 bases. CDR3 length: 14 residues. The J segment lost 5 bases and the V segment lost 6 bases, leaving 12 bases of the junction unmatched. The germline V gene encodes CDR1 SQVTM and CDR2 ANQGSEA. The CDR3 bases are TGCAGCGTGGACCAACAGGGGCTGGGGTATGGCTACACCTTC. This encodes CSVDQQGLGYGYTF.

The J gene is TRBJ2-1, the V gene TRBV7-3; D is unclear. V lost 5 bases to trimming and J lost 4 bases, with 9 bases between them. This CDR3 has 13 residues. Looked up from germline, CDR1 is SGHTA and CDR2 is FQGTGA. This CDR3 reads CASSKQSYNEQFF. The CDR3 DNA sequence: TGTGCCAGCAGCAAACAGAGTTACAATGAGCAGTTCTTC.

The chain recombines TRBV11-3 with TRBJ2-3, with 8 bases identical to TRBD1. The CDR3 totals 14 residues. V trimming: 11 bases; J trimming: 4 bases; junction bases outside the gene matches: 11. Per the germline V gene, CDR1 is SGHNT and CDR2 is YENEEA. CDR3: CASGPGQASDTQYF. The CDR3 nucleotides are TGTGCCTCTGGGCCGGGACAGGCCTCAGATACGCAGTATTTT.

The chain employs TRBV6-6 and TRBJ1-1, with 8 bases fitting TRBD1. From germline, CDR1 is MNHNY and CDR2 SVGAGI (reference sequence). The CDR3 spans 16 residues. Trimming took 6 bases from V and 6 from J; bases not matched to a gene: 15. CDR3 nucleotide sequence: TGTGCCAGCAGCCGACTTAACCAGGGGGCAGGGGCTGAAGCTTTCTTT. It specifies CASSRLNQGAGAEAFF.

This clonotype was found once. CDR3 coding DNA: TGCGCCAGCAGCTTAGCGGCCTCGAGGGAGACCCAGTACTTC. Its translation is CASSLAASRETQYF. The chain has TRBV5-1 and TRBJ2-5, with D perhaps matching TRBD2 (5 bases). This CDR3 spans 14 amino acids. Trimming shortened V by 2 bases and J by 5 bases, and 13 bases separated the two germline ends. CDR1 is SGHRS, CDR2 YFSETQ, per germline.

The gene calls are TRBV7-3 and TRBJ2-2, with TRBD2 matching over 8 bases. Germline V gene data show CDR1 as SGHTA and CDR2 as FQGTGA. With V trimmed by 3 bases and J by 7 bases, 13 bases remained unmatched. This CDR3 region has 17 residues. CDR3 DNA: TGTGCCAGCAGCTTCCACCCGGGGGGGACGTTAGGCGGGGAGCTGTTTTTT. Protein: CASSFHPGGTLGGELFF.

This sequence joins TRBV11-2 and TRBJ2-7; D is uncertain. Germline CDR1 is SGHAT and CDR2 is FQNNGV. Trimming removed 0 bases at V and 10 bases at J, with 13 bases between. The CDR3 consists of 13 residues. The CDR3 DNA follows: TGTGCCAGCAGCTTAGATTGGGCGAAAACCCAGTACTTC. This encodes CASSLDWAKTQYF.

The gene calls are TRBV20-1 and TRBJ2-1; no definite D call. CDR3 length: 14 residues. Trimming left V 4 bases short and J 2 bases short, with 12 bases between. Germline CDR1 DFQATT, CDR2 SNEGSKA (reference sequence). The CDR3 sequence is CSATLALTYNEQFF. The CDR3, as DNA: TGCAGTGCTACCCTTGCCCTCACCTACAATGAGCAGTTCTTC.

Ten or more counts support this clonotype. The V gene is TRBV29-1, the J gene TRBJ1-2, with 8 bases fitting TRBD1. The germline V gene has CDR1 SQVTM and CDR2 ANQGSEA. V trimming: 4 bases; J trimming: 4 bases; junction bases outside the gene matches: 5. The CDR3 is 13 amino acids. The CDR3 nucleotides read TGCAGCGTTGCTATCGGACAGGGCTATGGCTACACCTTC. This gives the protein CSVAIGQGYGYTF.

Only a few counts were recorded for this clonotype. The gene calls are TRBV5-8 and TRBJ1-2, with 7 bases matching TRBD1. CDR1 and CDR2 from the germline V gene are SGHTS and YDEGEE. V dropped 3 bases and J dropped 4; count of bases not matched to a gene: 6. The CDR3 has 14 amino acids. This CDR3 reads CASSSQGLPYGYTF. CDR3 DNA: TGTGCCAGCAGCTCACAGGGGCTCCCCTATGGCTACACCTTC.

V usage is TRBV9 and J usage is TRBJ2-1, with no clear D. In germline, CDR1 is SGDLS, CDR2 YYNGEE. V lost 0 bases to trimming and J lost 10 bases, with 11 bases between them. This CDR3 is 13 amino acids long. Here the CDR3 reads CASSVGGNREQFF. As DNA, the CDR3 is TGTGCCAGCAGCGTAGGTGGAAACCGAGAGCAGTTCTTC. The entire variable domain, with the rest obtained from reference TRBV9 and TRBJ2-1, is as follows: DSGVTQTPKHLITATGQRVTLRCSPRSGDLSVYWYQQSLDQGLQFLIQYYNGEERAKGNILERFSAQQFPDLHSELNLSSLELGDSALYFCASSVGGNREQFFGPGTRLTVL.

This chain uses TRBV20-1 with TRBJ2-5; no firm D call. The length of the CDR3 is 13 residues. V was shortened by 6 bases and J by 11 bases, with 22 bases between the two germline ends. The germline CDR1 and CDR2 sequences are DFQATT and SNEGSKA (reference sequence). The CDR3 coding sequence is TGCAGTGCGGTCACGGTAACGGGCATGGAGCAGTACTTC. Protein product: CSAVTVTGMEQYF.

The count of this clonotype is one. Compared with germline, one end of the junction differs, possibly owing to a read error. This chain's CDR3 is CAGRVNDRGYQPQHF. CDR3 coding DNA: TGTGCCGGCAGAGTAAACGACAGGGGGTATCAGCCCCAGCATTTT. This chain uses TRBV6-1 with TRBJ1-5; 9 bases agree with TRBD1. The CDR3 length is 15 residues. Germline V gene sequence: CDR1 MNHNS, CDR2 SASEGT.

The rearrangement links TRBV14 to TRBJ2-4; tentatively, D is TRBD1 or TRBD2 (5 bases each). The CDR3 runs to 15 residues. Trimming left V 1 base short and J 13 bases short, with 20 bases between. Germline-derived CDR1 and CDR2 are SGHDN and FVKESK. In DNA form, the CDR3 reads TGTGCCAGCAGCCAAGCCCGGGACCAGTACAATGAGCAGTACTTC. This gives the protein CASSQARDQYNEQYF.

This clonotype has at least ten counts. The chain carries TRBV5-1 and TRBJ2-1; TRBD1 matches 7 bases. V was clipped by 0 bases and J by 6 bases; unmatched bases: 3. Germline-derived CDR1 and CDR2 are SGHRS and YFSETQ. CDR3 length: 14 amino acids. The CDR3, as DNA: TGCGCCAGCAGCTTGGGACAGGGCATCAATGAGCAGTTCTTC. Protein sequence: CASSLGQGINEQFF. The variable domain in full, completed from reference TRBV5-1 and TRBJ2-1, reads KAGVTQTPRYLIKTRGQQVTLSCSPISGHRSVSWYQQTPGQGLQFLFEYFSETQRNKGNFPGRFSGRQFSNSRSEMNVSTLELGDSALYLCASSLGQGINEQFFGPGTRLTVL.